The 20 T cell receptor beta chains below come from one sample, sequenced in a study of vaccination effects on CD4 cells after COVID-19. TCRdb keeps only in-frame clones here, not all; method: immunoSEQ multiplex PCR. The data hold 40,000 to 55,000 clones, with 76% observed a single time. Antigens for these TCRs are unknown. Researchers isolated CD4+ T cells once approximately eleven days of culture had elapsed. The person's infection with SARS-CoV-2, confirmed by PCR, took place between March and December 2020. Two-dose BNT162b2 or mRNA-1273 vaccination was given to participants. Source: CD4+ T cells from PBMCs cultured without peptide, taken after COVID-19 vaccination. These receptors all come from a human donor who had a prior SARS-CoV-2 infection.

The rearrangement joins TRBV3-1 (or the pseudogene TRBV3-2) to TRBJ2-3; 13 nucleotides match TRBD2. V lost 2 bases to trimming and J lost 2 bases; unmatched junction nucleotides: 7. The CDR3 sequence is 18 residues long. CDR1 is LGHDT and CDR2 is YNNKEL in the germline V gene (reference sequence). The CDR3 loop reads CASSQSGLAGADTDTQYF. CDR3 DNA sequence: TGTGCCAGCAGCCAATCCGGACTAGCGGGAGCCGACACAGATACGCAGTATTTT.

This clone appeared once. V gene TRBV5-4 combines with J gene TRBJ2-7, with D uncertain. This CDR3 is built from 16 residues. V gave up 0 bases and J gave up 2 bases, with 15 bases separating them. Germline CDR1 and CDR2: SGHNT and YYREEE (reference sequence). In DNA, the CDR3 is TGTGCCAGCAGCTTGGGGGTCCGGGTCGAGACCTACGAGCAGTACTTC. Amino acids: CASSLGVRVETYEQYF. Variable domain in full (rest from reference TRBV5-4 and TRBJ2-7): ETGVTQSPTHLIKTRGQQVTLRCSSQSGHNTVSWYQQALGQGPQFIFQYYREEENGRGNFPPRFSGLQFPNYSSELNVNALELDDSALYLCASSLGVRVETYEQYFGPGTRLTVT.

V is TRBV6-5 and J is TRBJ2-3; D is perhaps TRBD1 (6 bases). V was cut by 3 bases and J by 2 bases, with 12 bases left in between. Looked up from germline, CDR1 is MNHEY and CDR2 is SVGAGI. This CDR3 contains 15 residues. CDR3 sequence (DNA): TGTGCCAGCAGTTATTGGGGGCCCCCCACAGATACGCAGTATTTT. This translates into CASSYWGPPTDTQYF.

The gene calls are TRBV4-3 and TRBJ2-7; D might be TRBD1 or TRBD2, each matching 5 bases. Germline V gives CDR1 LGHNA, CDR2 YSLEER. This CDR3 comprises 17 residues. Trimming cost V 3 bases and J 0 bases, with 18 bases left between them. CDR3 nucleotide sequence: TGCGCCAGCAGCCAGTCTTCCGGGACCCGTCACTCCTACGAGCAGTACTTC. Protein: CASSQSSGTRHSYEQYF.

The genes are TRBV5-1 and TRBJ2-7, with 7 nucleotides matching TRBD1. The V and J ends lost 0 bases and 5 bases, in that order; junction bases with no gene match: 11. Germline V lookup: CDR1 SGHRS, CDR2 YFSETQ. This CDR3 has 16 amino acids. The CDR3 sequence: CASSLEGGQVGDEQYF. The CDR3 coding sequence is TGCGCCAGCAGCTTGGAAGGCGGACAGGTGGGCGACGAGCAGTACTTC.

The chain recombines TRBV6-4 with TRBJ2-3; D is tentatively TRBD1 or TRBD2 (5 bases each). The CDR3 is made up of 14 amino acids. Germline lookup yields CDR1 MRHNA and CDR2 SNTAGT. V gave up 5 bases and J gave up 5 bases, with 14 bases separating them. CDR3 sequence (DNA): TGTGCCAGCAGTCGGGACGCCTACATAGATACGCAGTATTTT. It is translated as CASSRDAYIDTQYF.

V usage is TRBV18 and J usage is TRBJ1-1; perhaps TRBD1 as D (5 bases). The germline V gene encodes CDR1 KGHSH and CDR2 LQKENI. V lost 8 bases and J lost 1, with 14 bases in between. CDR3 size: 14 residues. DNA for the CDR3: TGTGCCAGCCACGGGGACCGCTCGAACACTGAAGCTTTCTTT. Encoded protein: CASHGDRSNTEAFF. Based on the CDR3 plus reference TRBV18 and TRBJ1-1, the full variable domain is NAGVMQNPRHLVRRRGQEARLRCSPMKGHSHVYWYRQLPEEGLKFMVYLQKENIIDESGMPKERFSAEFPKEGPSILRIQQVVRGDSAAYFCASHGDRSNTEAFFGQGTRLTVV.

The genes are TRBV5-1 and TRBJ2-7, with TRBD1 matching over 8 bases. The CDR3 spans 15 residues. After removal of 0 bases from V and 5 bases from J, the junction contained 7 bases not matched to a gene. Germline CDR1 SGHRS, CDR2 YFSETQ. The CDR3 spells CASSLVFQGAHEQYF. CDR3 coding DNA: TGCGCCAGCAGCTTGGTGTTTCAGGGGGCCCACGAGCAGTACTTC.

This clone appeared once. Here the CDR3 DNA reads TGTGCCAGCAGCCAAGTCAGGAACACTGAAGCTTTCTTT. Its protein is CASSQVRNTEAFF. This rearrangement joins TRBV14 to TRBJ1-1, with D unclear. Trimming took off 1 base at V and 1 base at J, with 4 bases between the two ends. The length of the CDR3 is 13 residues. Germline V gene lookup returns CDR1 SGHDN and CDR2 FVKESK.

This rearrangement joins TRBV10-3 to TRBJ2-7; D is possibly TRBD1 (6 bases). Looked up from germline, CDR1 is ENHRY and CDR2 is SYGVKD. This CDR3 spans 14 amino acids. Trimming pared 6 bases from V and 0 bases from J, leaving 12 bases between. CDR3 region: CAIRTTGVSYEQYF. As DNA, the CDR3 is TGTGCCATCAGGACGACAGGAGTCTCCTACGAGCAGTACTTC.

The J gene is TRBJ1-4, the V gene TRBV9, with D tentatively TRBD1 (5 bases). Germline loops: CDR1 SGDLS, CDR2 YYNGEE. The CDR3 loop spans 13 amino acids. Trimming cost V 4 bases and J 10 bases, with 14 bases left between them. The CDR3 reads CASSLRDGGKLFF. As DNA, the CDR3 is TGTGCCAGCAGCTTAAGGGACGGTGGAAAACTGTTTTTT.

Only one count was recorded for this clone. This chain connects TRBV4-1 to TRBJ1-2; D remains unclear. The germline V gene encodes CDR1 MGHRA and CDR2 YSYEKL. V lost 0 bases and J 7 bases, leaving 6 bases between the germline ends. The CDR3 has 12 amino acids. CDR3 bases: TGCGCCAGCAGCCAAGATGGCGCTGGCTACACCTTC. Protein product: CASSQDGAGYTF.

The gene calls are TRBV6-1 and TRBJ1-5; D is possibly TRBD1 (5 bases). The CDR3 has 14 residues. V lost 1 base and J 5 bases, leaving 9 bases between the germline ends. Per germline, CDR1 MNHNS and CDR2 SASEGT. Here the CDR3 DNA reads TGTGCCAGCAGTGAAGGGACAAGTTATCAGCCCCAGCATTTT. Translating it yields CASSEGTSYQPQHF.

Only one count was recorded for this clone. This chain connects TRBV7-8 to TRBJ2-3, with unresolved D. CDR1 and CDR2 from the germline V gene are SGHVS and FQNEAQ. The CDR3 runs to 13 residues. V was pared by 5 bases and J by 5 bases, with 11 bases between. The CDR3 nucleotides are TGTGCCAGCAGCCCGAATTACCGAGATACGCAGTATTTT. This gives the protein CASSPNYRDTQYF.

Here the CDR3 DNA reads TGCGCCAGCAGCCAACTCCTGCTTCGGCACTCCCAAGCTTTCTTT. This encodes CASSQLLLRHSQAFF. The rearrangement joins TRBV4-1 to TRBJ1-1; unclear D gene. Germline values: CDR1 MGHRA, CDR2 YSYEKL. The CDR3 is 15 residues long. Trimming removed 2 bases from V and 9 bases from J, with 19 bases in between.

The chain couples TRBV6-2 or TRBV6-3 to TRBJ1-1, with 9 bases aligning to TRBD1. The V and J ends lost 4 bases and 2 bases, in that order; junction bases with no gene match: 11. Germline values: CDR1 MNHEY, CDR2 SVGEGT. The CDR3 contains 17 residues. CDR3 sequence (DNA): TGTGCCAGCAGTTCCGGCGGGACAGGGTACGGAAACACTGAAGCTTTCTTT. Its protein product is CASSSGGTGYGNTEAFF.

The chain has TRBV25-1 and TRBJ2-3; D assignment may be TRBD1 or TRBD2 (6 bases each). Trimming took off 4 bases at V and 5 bases at J, with 13 bases between the two ends. Germline CDR1 is MGHDK and CDR2 is SYGVNS. The CDR3 runs 14 residues. DNA of the CDR3: TGTGCCAGCAGTGGGAGCGGAGGGGGAGATACGCAGTATTTT. Its translation: CASSGSGGGDTQYF.

The gene calls are TRBV11-3 and TRBJ1-5; no firm D call. The CDR3 contains 13 residues. V shed 5 bases and J shed 6 bases, with 11 bases lying between them. Germline CDR1 is SGHNT and CDR2 is YENEEA. This chain's CDR3 is CASSEGRGQPQHF. The CDR3 nucleotides are TGTGCCAGCAGCGAGGGAAGAGGTCAGCCCCAGCATTTT.

V is TRBV9 and J is TRBJ2-5; no definite D call. The CDR3 contains 13 residues. Trimming took off 2 bases at V and 2 bases at J, with 7 bases between the two ends. In germline, CDR1 is SGDLS, CDR2 YYNGEE. DNA for the CDR3: TGTGCCAGCAGCGTGATGGGGCAAGAGACCCAGTACTTC. Residues: CASSVMGQETQYF.

This clone is a singleton in its sample. This chain joins TRBV7-2 and TRBJ2-7; 8 bases agree with TRBD2. The CDR3 runs 16 residues. V gave up 1 base and J gave up 3 bases; unmatched junction bases: 8. Looked up from germline, CDR1 is SGHTA and CDR2 is FQGNSA. The CDR3 DNA follows: TGTGCCAGCAGCTTAGAAGGGTCAGCGGGAGACTACGAGCAGTACTTC. Its translation: CASSLEGSAGDYEQYF. Supplemented by reference TRBV7-2 and TRBJ2-7, the full variable domain reads GAGVSQSPSNKVTEKGKDVELRCDPISGHTALYWYRQSLGQGLEFLIYFQGNSAPDKSGLPSDRFSAERTGGSVSTLTIQRTQQEDSAVYLCASSLEGSAGDYEQYFGPGTRLTVT.